Following are 29 T cell receptor beta chains from one sample sequenced in a study of T cell responses to AZD1222 COVID-19 vaccine. Libraries were prepared by immunoSEQ multiplex PCR; TCRdb keeps only in-frame clonotypes and omits some of them. This sample carries roughly 150,000 clones, 80% to 90% of them seen once, and the ten largest clones take over 7%. The starting material was peripheral blood, obtained on day 0 of AZD1222 vaccination. These receptors originate from an adult in good health.

The gene calls are TRBV4-1 and TRBJ1-5; 7 positions agree with TRBD1. Germline-derived CDR1 and CDR2 are MGHRA and YSYEKL. The CDR3 has 16 residues. With V trimmed by 4 bases and J by 1 base, 7 bases remained unmatched. The CDR3 region has the DNA TGCGCCAGCAGCCTATGGGTGACAGGGAGCAATCAGCCCCAGCATTTT. It specifies CASSLWVTGSNQPQHF.

The chain is built from TRBV29-1 and TRBJ1-4; no firm D call. Germline V CDR1 and CDR2: SQVTM, ANQGSEA. CDR3 size: 14 residues. Trimming left V 4 bases short and J 8 bases short, with 17 bases between. CDR3 amino acids: CSVVEVGSGEKLFF. CDR3 nucleotides: TGCAGCGTTGTCGAGGTGGGGTCGGGGGAAAAACTGTTTTTT.

The chain employs TRBV3-1 (or the pseudogene TRBV3-2) and TRBJ1-6; no definite D call. Germline V gene sequence: CDR1 LGHDT, CDR2 YNNKEL (reference sequence). The CDR3 is 15 residues long. Trimming pared 1 base from V and 6 bases from J, leaving 10 bases between. CDR3 protein: CASSQGKGPNSPLHF. CDR3 DNA sequence: TGTGCCAGCAGCCAAGGTAAAGGCCCTAATTCACCCCTCCACTTT.

The genes are TRBV6-2 or TRBV6-3 and TRBJ1-5; D not certain. The CDR3 has 14 amino acids. Trimming removed 3 bases at V and 4 bases at J, with 10 bases between. Germline CDR1 and CDR2: MNHEY and SVGEGT. As DNA, the CDR3 is TGTGCCAGCAGTTATATTTCCGCAAATCAGCCCCAGCATTTT. It is translated as CASSYISANQPQHF.

The CDR3 bases are TGTGCCAGCAGCTCCGGAGGGCACCGGTATTTT. As protein: CASSSGGHRYF. The gene calls are TRBV5-4 and TRBJ2-3; D perhaps matches TRBD2 (6 bases). The CDR3 covers 11 residues. Germline V CDR1 and CDR2: SGHNT, YYREEE (reference sequence). Trimming took 3 bases from V and 14 from J, leaving 13 bases between them.

The gene calls are TRBV11-2 and TRBJ2-1; D is tentatively TRBD1 or TRBD2 (6 bases each). This CDR3 comprises 15 residues. The V and J ends lost 3 bases and 7 bases respectively, with 16 bases between them. Germline CDR1 and CDR2: SGHAT and FQNNGV. Here the CDR3 reads CASSFEGGGGNEQFF. CDR3 in DNA: TGTGCCAGCAGCTTTGAGGGAGGAGGGGGAAATGAGCAGTTCTTC.

This clone has just a few counts. The V gene is TRBV29-1, the J gene TRBJ1-1; D unresolved. Trimming shortened V by 1 base and J by 8 bases, and 11 bases separated the two germline ends. Germline values: CDR1 SQVTM, CDR2 ANQGSEA. The CDR3 has 12 amino acids. CDR3 bases: TGCAGCGTTGAAGTAGAGAGAGCAGAAGCTTTCTTT. Its translation is CSVEVERAEAFF.

The chain employs TRBV6-1 and TRBJ1-1; weak D call: TRBD1 (5 bases). Germline CDR1 and CDR2: MNHNS and SASEGT. Trimming left V 10 bases short and J 1 base short, with 13 bases between. The CDR3 spans 13 residues. For the CDR3, the DNA is TGTGCCACGTCAGGGACGGGGAACACTGAAGCTTTCTTT. Amino acid sequence: CATSGTGNTEAFF.

The chain employs TRBV19 and TRBJ2-3; D is ambiguous. The CDR3 spans 15 residues. The germline V and J ends were trimmed by 0 bases and 2 bases, with 9 bases remaining between them. The germline V gene encodes CDR1 LNHDA and CDR2 SQIVND (reference sequence). CDR3 sequence (DNA): TGTGCCAGTAGTATAGATCTGGAGACCACAGATACGCAGTATTTT. As protein: CASSIDLETTDTQYF.

V gene TRBV18 combines with J gene TRBJ2-7; 8 nucleotides line up with TRBD2. Per the germline V gene, CDR1 is KGHSH and CDR2 is LQKENI. This CDR3 has 16 residues. The junction had 13 bases not matched to a gene; V was cut back by 3 bases and J by 6 bases. CDR3 in DNA: TGTGCCAGCTCACCCCCAGCCGGGAGGGCTCAAGGCGAGCAGTACTTC. Translation gives CASSPPAGRAQGEQYF.

The chain recombines TRBV28 with TRBJ1-6; D remains unclear. This CDR3 is built from 11 residues. The V gene lost 3 bases and the J gene lost 10 bases, with 4 bases spanning the gap. Per the germline V gene, CDR1 is MDHEN and CDR2 is SYDVKM. As DNA, the CDR3 is TGTGCCAGCAGTTTGAAGTCACCCCTCCACTTT. Its translation: CASSLKSPLHF.

V gene TRBV7-2 combines with J gene TRBJ2-7; 7 bases are shared with TRBD1. V trimming: 3 bases; J trimming: 0 bases; junction bases outside the gene matches: 2. This CDR3 spans 14 amino acids. Germline assignment: CDR1 SGHTA and CDR2 FQGNSA. This CDR3 reads CASSLDRNSYEQYF. CDR3 in DNA: TGTGCCAGCAGCTTGGACAGGAACTCCTACGAGCAGTACTTC.

The V gene is TRBV27, the J gene TRBJ2-7; TRBD2 aligns across 7 bases. V was pared by 5 bases and J by 4 bases, with 11 bases of the junction left unmatched. The CDR3 extends over 15 amino acids. Germline V gives CDR1 MNHEY, CDR2 SMNVEV (reference sequence). CDR3 sequence: CASSPLAGVRYEQYF. As DNA, the CDR3 is TGTGCCAGCAGTCCCTTGGCGGGAGTGCGGTACGAGCAGTACTTC.

This sequence joins TRBV18 and TRBJ1-1; D uncertain. Trimming shortened V by 1 base and J by 7 bases, and 13 bases separated the two germline ends. Germline CDR1 is KGHSH and CDR2 is LQKENI. This CDR3 has 14 residues. For the CDR3, the DNA is TGTGCCAGCTCACCACAGGCAGAGGTGGGTGAAGCTTTCTTT. It yields the protein CASSPQAEVGEAFF.

V gene TRBV27 combines with J gene TRBJ1-2, with a weak D call TRBD1 (5 bases). Germline-derived CDR1 and CDR2 are MNHEY and SMNVEV (reference sequence). The CDR3 is 13 residues long. The V end was cut by 2 bases, the J end by 6 bases, with 10 bases between. CDR3 protein: CASSLNRLNGYTF. CDR3 sequence (DNA): TGTGCCAGCAGTTTAAACAGGCTAAATGGCTACACCTTC.

The CDR3 sequence is CSAPEQVGAFF. In nucleotides, the CDR3 is TGCAGTGCTCCTGAACAGGTAGGAGCTTTCTTT. The chain links TRBV20-1 to TRBJ1-1; D is perhaps TRBD1 (5 bases). Trimming took 5 bases from V and 10 from J, leaving 14 bases between them. This CDR3 region has 11 residues. Germline CDR1 reads DFQATT; CDR2 reads SNEGSKA (reference sequence).

This clone was detected once. The chain joins TRBV2 to TRBJ2-7; D gene unclear. V dropped 6 bases and J dropped 4 bases, with 10 bases sitting between them. Germline CDR1 and CDR2: SNHLY and FYNNEI. CDR3 length: 12 amino acids. CDR3 protein: CASSSATYEQYF. CDR3 nucleotides: TGTGCCAGCAGCTCCGCAACTTACGAGCAGTACTTC.

The V gene is TRBV18, the J gene TRBJ1-6; a possible D gene is TRBD1 (5 bases). The CDR3 totals 16 residues. Germline-derived CDR1 and CDR2 are KGHSH and LQKENI. V was trimmed by 1 base and J by 5 bases, leaving 12 bases between them. This CDR3 reads CASSPQRGGNNSPLHF. In nucleotides, the CDR3 is TGTGCCAGCTCACCACAGAGGGGCGGTAATAATTCACCCCTCCACTTT.

Only a few counts were recorded for this clone. The chain employs TRBV10-1 and TRBJ1-1, with D possibly TRBD1 on 5 matching bases. Germline assignment: CDR1 WNHNN and CDR2 SYGVQD (reference sequence). The V end lost 6 bases, the J end lost 8 bases, and 19 bases lay between the germline ends. The CDR3 has 14 amino acids. CDR3 sequence (DNA): TGCGCCAGCAGCTTGAGGACCGGGGGGAACGAAGCTTTCTTT. Amino acid sequence: CASSLRTGGNEAFF.

This chain links TRBV6-6 with TRBJ2-6, with 9 bases matching TRBD1. V was clipped by 5 bases and J by 0 bases; unmatched bases: 5. This CDR3 region has 17 residues. In germline, CDR1 is MNHNY, CDR2 SVGAGI (reference sequence). The CDR3 reads CASSLRTGDSGANVLTF. Written as DNA, the CDR3 is TGTGCCAGCAGTCTAAGGACAGGGGACTCTGGGGCCAACGTCCTGACTTTC.

This clone was detected only a few times. The chain links TRBV18 to TRBJ2-7; a weak D match, TRBD2 (5 bases). CDR3 size: 14 residues. Germline lookup yields CDR1 KGHSH and CDR2 LQKENI. Trimming left V 5 bases short and J 2 bases short, with 13 bases between. The CDR3 spells CASSTGLTTYEQYF. In nucleotides, the CDR3 is TGTGCCAGCTCAACCGGACTGACAACCTACGAGCAGTACTTC.

J is TRBJ2-7 and V is TRBV4-2; D is unresolved. The CDR3 length is 14 residues. V dropped 8 bases and J dropped 0 bases, with 14 bases sitting between them. Germline V CDR1 and CDR2: LGHNA, YNFKEQ. CDR3 nucleotides: TGTGCCAGCCAAAGGTCGGTCACCTCCTACGAGCAGTACTTC. Amino acids: CASQRSVTSYEQYF.

This clone was seen a handful of times. The V call is TRBV10-3, the J call TRBJ2-7; tentatively, D is TRBD1 (6 bases). This CDR3 contains 11 residues. The V end was cut by 6 bases, the J end by 5 bases, with 8 bases between. Germline CDR1 and CDR2: ENHRY and SYGVKD. The CDR3: CAIRGADEQYF. DNA for the CDR3: TGTGCCATCAGGGGGGCGGACGAGCAGTACTTC.

J is TRBJ1-3 and V is TRBV28; TRBD1 aligns across 7 bases. This CDR3 has 16 amino acids. Germline V gene lookup returns CDR1 MDHEN and CDR2 SYDVKM. The J segment lost 1 base and the V segment lost 4 bases, leaving 7 bases of the junction unmatched. The CDR3 DNA follows: TGTGCCAGCAGTTCCCCCCCGGGACAGTCTGGAAACACCATATATTTT. Protein product: CASSSPPGQSGNTIYF.

The gene calls are TRBV19 and TRBJ1-5; D not certain. Germline V lookup: CDR1 LNHDA, CDR2 SQIVND (reference sequence). The CDR3 extends over 15 amino acids. The germline V and J ends were trimmed by 9 bases and 5 bases, with 20 bases remaining between them. The CDR3 coding sequence is TGTGCCAGCGCCTGGTCCTTACCAGATTATCAGCCCCAGCATTTT. Protein sequence: CASAWSLPDYQPQHF.

This chain uses TRBV7-2 with TRBJ1-2, with 9 bases fitting TRBD1. The V and J ends lost 3 bases and 4 bases, in that order; junction bases with no gene match: 6. CDR3 length: 15 amino acids. Germline CDR1 SGHTA, CDR2 FQGNSA. CDR3 sequence reads: CASSFTGGLAYGYTF. The CDR3 DNA is TGTGCCAGCAGCTTTACAGGGGGCCTGGCCTATGGCTACACCTTC.

The chain combines TRBV9 with TRBJ2-1, with 9 bases aligning to TRBD1. Trimming cost V 4 bases and J 8 bases; bases outside gene matches: 10. The CDR3 has 15 amino acids. Per germline, CDR1 SGDLS and CDR2 YYNGEE. The CDR3 is CASSPSGTGYDEQFF. The CDR3 nucleotides read TGTGCCAGCAGCCCTTCGGGGACAGGGTACGATGAGCAGTTCTTC.

The V and J genes are TRBV5-6 and TRBJ1-3; D possibly corresponds to TRBD1 (6 bases). V gave up 4 bases and J gave up 4 bases, with 9 bases separating them. There are 13 residues in the CDR3. Germline V gene data show CDR1 as SGHDT and CDR2 as YYEEEE. The CDR3: CASSRTDGNTIYF. In nucleotides, the CDR3 is TGTGCCAGCAGCCGGACAGACGGAAACACCATATATTTT.

This clone was counted only a few times. This chain uses TRBV19 with TRBJ1-2; 9 positions agree with TRBD1. The CDR3 covers 14 residues. The ends lost 7 bases at V and 4 bases at J; junction bases unmatched: 7. Germline-derived CDR1 and CDR2 are LNHDA and SQIVND (reference sequence). CDR3: CASTPGTGTYGYTF. As DNA, the CDR3 is TGTGCCAGTACTCCCGGGACAGGGACCTATGGCTACACCTTC.